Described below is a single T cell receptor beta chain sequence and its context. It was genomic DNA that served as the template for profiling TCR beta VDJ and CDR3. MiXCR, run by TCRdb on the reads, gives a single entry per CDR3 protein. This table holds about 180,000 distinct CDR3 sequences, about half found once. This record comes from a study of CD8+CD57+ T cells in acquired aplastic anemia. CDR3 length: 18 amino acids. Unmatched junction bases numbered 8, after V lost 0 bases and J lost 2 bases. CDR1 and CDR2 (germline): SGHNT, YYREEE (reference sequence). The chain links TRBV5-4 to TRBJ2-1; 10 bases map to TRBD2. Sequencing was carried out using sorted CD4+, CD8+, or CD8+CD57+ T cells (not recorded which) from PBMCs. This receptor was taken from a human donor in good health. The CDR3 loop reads CASSLGGGAGGPYNEQFF. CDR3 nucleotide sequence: TGTGCCAGCAGCTTGGGGGGTGGAGCGGGAGGGCCCTACAATGAGCAGTTCTTC.